This entry describes one T cell receptor beta chain. The data originate from a study of blood T cell repertoires in COVID-19. Study information: Samples of COVID-19 (acute and convalescent) were obtained from the United States, Italy and Spain. The analysed material was cDNA or gDNA that came from T cells, B-cell-depleted T cells, or PBMCs.

Clones were read by immunoSEQ multiplex PCR, and TCRdb kept only the in-frame ones, dropping some. Among 80,000 to 100,000 clones listed, 80% were seen once. Trimming pared 3 bases from V and 1 base from J, leaving 6 bases between. CDR3 size: 13 residues. The V gene's germline CDR1 is MNHEY and CDR2 SVGEGT. Specimen: peripheral blood. The chain links TRBV6-2 or TRBV6-3 to TRBJ1-1, with no clear D. This TCR was recovered from a man aged 50 to 60 who had recovered from COVID-19. In DNA form, the CDR3 reads TGTGCCAGCAGTTATAGACAGAACACTGAAGCTTTCTTT. Translation gives CASSYRQNTEAFF.